This T cell receptor beta chain was identified in a study of blood T cell repertoires in COVID-19. Study background: COVID-19 samples, acute and convalescent, were from the United States, Italy and Spain.

The method was immunoSEQ multiplex PCR; TCRdb's version includes in-frame clones alone and lacks a portion of them. The sample yields about 100,000 clones, just under 80% seen once. The CDR3 runs to 16 residues. Trimming at V came to 1 base and at J to 0 bases, leaving 4 bases not matched to a gene. Looked up from germline, CDR1 is LNHDA and CDR2 is SQIVND (reference sequence). The sequence was obtained from a woman aged 70-85 years with acute or convalescent COVID-19. The sample consisted of peripheral blood. The chain carries TRBV19 and TRBJ1-2; 8 bases map to TRBD1. This CDR3 reads CASSIVGGQANYGYTF. The DNA of the CDR3 is TGTGCCAGTAGTATAGTAGGGGGACAGGCTAACTATGGCTACACCTTC.